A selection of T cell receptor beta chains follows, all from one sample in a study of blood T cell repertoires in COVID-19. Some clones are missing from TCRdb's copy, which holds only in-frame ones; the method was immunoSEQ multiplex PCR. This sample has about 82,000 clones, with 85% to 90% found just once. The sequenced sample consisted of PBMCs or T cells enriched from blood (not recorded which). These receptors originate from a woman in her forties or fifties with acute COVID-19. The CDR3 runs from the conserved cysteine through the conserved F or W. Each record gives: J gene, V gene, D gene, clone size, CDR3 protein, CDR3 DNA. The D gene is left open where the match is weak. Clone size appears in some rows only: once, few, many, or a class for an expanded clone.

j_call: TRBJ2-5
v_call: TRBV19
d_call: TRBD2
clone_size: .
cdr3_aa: CASSISGRGETQYF
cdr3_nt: TGTGCCAGTAGTATTAGCGGGAGAGGAGAGACCCAGTACTTC

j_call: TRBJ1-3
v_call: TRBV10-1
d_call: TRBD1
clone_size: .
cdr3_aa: CASSDRDRETGNTIYF
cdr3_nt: TGCGCCAGCAGTGATCGGGACAGGGAGACTGGAAACACCATATATTTT

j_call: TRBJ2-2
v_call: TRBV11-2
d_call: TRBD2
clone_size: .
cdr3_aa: CASSTRSGKGELFF
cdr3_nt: TGTGCCAGCAGCACCCGTAGCGGGAAGGGGGAGCTGTTTTTT

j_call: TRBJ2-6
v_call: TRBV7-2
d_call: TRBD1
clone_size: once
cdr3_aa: CASSLEGANGANVLTF
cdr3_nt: TGTGCCAGCAGCTTAGAGGGGGCTAATGGGGCCAACGTCCTGACTTTC

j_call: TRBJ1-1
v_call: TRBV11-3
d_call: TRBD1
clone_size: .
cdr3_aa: CASSLVGTENTEAFF
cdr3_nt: TGTGCCAGCAGCTTAGTGGGGACAGAGAACACTGAAGCTTTCTTT

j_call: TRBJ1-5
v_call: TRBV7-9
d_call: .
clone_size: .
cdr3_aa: CASSYEGSQPQHF
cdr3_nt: TGTGCCAGCAGCTACGAGGGATCCCAGCCCCAGCATTTT

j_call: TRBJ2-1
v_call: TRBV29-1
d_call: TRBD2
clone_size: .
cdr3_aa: CSVARSGGNEQFF
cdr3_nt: TGCAGCGTTGCTAGATCGGGGGGCAATGAGCAGTTCTTC

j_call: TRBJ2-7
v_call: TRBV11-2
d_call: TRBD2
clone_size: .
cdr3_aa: CASSFSHGGEAYEQYF
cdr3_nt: TGTGCCAGCAGCTTCTCTCATGGGGGGGAAGCCTACGAGCAGTACTTC

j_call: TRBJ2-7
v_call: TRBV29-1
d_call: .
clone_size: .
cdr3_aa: CSVGLRDPYEQYF
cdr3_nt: TGCAGCGTGGGCCTCCGGGATCCCTACGAGCAGTACTTC

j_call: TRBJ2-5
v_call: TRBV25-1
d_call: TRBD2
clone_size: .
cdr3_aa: CASSGGLAGHFQETQYF
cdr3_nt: TGTGCCAGCAGTGGGGGACTAGCGGGTCACTTCCAAGAGACCCAGTACTTC

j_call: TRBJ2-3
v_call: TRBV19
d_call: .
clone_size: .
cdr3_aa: CASSMEAAGTDTQYF
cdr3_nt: TGTGCCAGTAGTATGGAGGCGGCAGGCACAGATACGCAGTATTTT

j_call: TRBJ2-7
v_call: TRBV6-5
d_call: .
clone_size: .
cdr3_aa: CAGKNSQGTSGEQYF
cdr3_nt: TGTGCCGGCAAGAACTCTCAGGGTACCAGTGGGGAGCAGTACTTC

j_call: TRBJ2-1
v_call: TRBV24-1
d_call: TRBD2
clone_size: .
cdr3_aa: CATGGLAKNEQFF
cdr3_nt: TGTGCCACCGGGGGACTAGCGAAAAATGAGCAGTTCTTC

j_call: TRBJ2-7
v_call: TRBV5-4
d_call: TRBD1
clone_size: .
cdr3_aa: CASSFPGTGVYEQYF
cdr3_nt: TGTGCCAGCAGCTTCCCCGGGACAGGGGTCTACGAGCAGTACTTC

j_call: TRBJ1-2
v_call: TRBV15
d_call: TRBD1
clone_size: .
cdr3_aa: CATSRDRTGDGYTF
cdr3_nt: TGTGCCACCAGCAGAGATAGGACAGGCGATGGCTACACCTTC

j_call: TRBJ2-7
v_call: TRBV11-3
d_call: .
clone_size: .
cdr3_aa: CASRLDEGEQYF
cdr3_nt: TGTGCCAGCAGACTTGACGAGGGCGAGCAGTACTTC

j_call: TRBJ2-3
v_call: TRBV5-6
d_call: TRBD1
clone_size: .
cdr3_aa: CASSLLTGADTQYF
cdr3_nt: TGTGCCAGCAGCCTCTTAACAGGGGCAGATACGCAGTATTTT

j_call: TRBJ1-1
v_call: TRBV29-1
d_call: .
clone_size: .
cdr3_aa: CSVATRRGSNTEAFF
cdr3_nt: TGCAGCGTTGCCACGCGTCGGGGATCGAACACTGAAGCTTTCTTT

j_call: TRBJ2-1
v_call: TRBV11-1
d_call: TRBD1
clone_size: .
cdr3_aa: CASSARTGVGDEQFF
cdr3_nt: TGTGCCAGCAGCGCCCGGACAGGGGTGGGCGATGAGCAGTTCTTC

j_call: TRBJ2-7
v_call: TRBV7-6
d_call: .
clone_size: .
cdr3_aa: CASSPTQGYEQYF
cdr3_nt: TGTGCCAGCAGCCCAACCCAGGGTTACGAGCAGTACTTC

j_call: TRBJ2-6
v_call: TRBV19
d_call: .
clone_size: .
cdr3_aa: CASSMWATGANVLTF
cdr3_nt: TGTGCCAGTAGTATGTGGGCAACCGGGGCCAACGTCCTGACTTTC

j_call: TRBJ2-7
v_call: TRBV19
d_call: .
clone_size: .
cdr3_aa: CASSAGLRTYEQYF
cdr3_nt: TGTGCCAGTAGTGCTGGACTGAGGACCTACGAGCAGTACTTC

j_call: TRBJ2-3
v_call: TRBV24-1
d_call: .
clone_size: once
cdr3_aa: CATSVGQSTDTQYF
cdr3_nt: TGTGCCACCAGTGTTGGACAAAGCACAGATACGCAGTATTTT

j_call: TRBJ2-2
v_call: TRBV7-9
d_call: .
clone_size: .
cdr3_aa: CASSSPLTGELFF
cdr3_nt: TGTGCCAGCAGCTCCCCCTTAACCGGGGAGCTGTTTTTT

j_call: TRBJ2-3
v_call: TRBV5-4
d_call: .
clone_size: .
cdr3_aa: CASSLASTDTQYF
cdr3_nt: TGTGCCAGCAGCTTGGCTAGCACAGATACGCAGTATTTT

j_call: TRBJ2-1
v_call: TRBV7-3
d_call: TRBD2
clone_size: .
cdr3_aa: CASSLSGGNNEQFF
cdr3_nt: TGTGCCAGCAGCTTGAGCGGGGGCAACAATGAGCAGTTCTTC

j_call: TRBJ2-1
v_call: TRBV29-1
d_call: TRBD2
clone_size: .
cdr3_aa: CSVDGLAGNNEQFF
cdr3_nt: TGCAGCGTGGACGGACTAGCGGGAAACAATGAGCAGTTCTTC

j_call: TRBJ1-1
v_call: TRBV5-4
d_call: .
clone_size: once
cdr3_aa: CASSLGQGHQTNTEAFF
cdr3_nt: TGTGCCAGCAGCTTGGGGCAGGGGCACCAGACGAACACTGAAGCTTTCTTT